This TCR beta chain was observed in a study of T cell clones after liver transplantation. Study-level information: TCRbeta sequencing after a pre-transplant mixed lymphocyte reaction identified graft-donor-reactive clones, later tracked in post-transplant blood. Three of the eight recipients were HCV-positive; the rest had non-autoimmune, non-viral transplant indications. Until 12-24 months post-transplant, subjects got standard immunosuppression and no induction. Samples came pre-transplant, pre-randomization before withdrawal, and post-randomization after withdrawal ended.

Profiling relied on immunoSEQ multiplex PCR, and the TCRdb table lists in-frame clones only, not all of them. This table has roughly 65,000 clones, 90% to 95% appearing once. The material sequenced was CD4+ T cells from blood, taken approximately 27 months after liver transplant. The clonotype originates from a human patient who received a liver transplant. Some T cells may possibly be graft donor cells.

CDR3 in DNA: TGTGCCAGCTCACCACCCCAGGGGCGGGGGCACGAGCAGTACTTC. Residues: CASSPPQGRGHEQYF. The chain couples TRBV18 to TRBJ2-7; D might be TRBD2 (7 bases). This CDR3 spans 15 amino acids. Trimming left V 0 bases short and J 5 bases short, with 14 bases between. Germline CDR1 reads KGHSH; CDR2 reads LQKENI. Complete variable domain (other parts from reference TRBV18 and TRBJ2-7): NAGVMQNPRHLVRRRGQEARLRCSPMKGHSHVYWYRQLPEEGLKFMVYLQKENIIDESGMPKERFSAEFPKEGPSILRIQQVVRGDSAAYFCASSPPQGRGHEQYFGPGTRLTVT.